This TCR beta chain was observed in a study of T-cell memory formation after mild COVID-19. Study results and caveats: SARS-CoV-2 specificity of second-wave clones peaking day 37 was unconfirmed.

This CDR3 has 14 residues. CDR1 is SEHNR and CDR2 is FQNEAQ in the germline V gene (reference sequence). Trimming shortened V by 5 bases and J by 4 bases, and 12 bases separated the two germline ends. Each CDR3 protein gets one entry after TCRdb re-called the 5' RACE reads with MiXCR. The profile shows about 620,000 distinct CDR3 sequences, 18% of them singletons. Many counts were recorded for this clonotype. What it binds is unknown. Sequenced sample: PBMCs or a T cell subset sorted from them (not recorded which). This clonotype was obtained from an adult woman who had mild COVID-19 (a few samples of this study predate the infection). Cell type and time point are not known. The chain employs TRBV7-9 and TRBJ2-1, with D possibly being TRBD1 (5 bases). Here the CDR3 DNA reads TGTGCCAGCAGCACACCTCAGGGTTACAATGAGCAGTTCTTC. Residues: CASSTPQGYNEQFF.